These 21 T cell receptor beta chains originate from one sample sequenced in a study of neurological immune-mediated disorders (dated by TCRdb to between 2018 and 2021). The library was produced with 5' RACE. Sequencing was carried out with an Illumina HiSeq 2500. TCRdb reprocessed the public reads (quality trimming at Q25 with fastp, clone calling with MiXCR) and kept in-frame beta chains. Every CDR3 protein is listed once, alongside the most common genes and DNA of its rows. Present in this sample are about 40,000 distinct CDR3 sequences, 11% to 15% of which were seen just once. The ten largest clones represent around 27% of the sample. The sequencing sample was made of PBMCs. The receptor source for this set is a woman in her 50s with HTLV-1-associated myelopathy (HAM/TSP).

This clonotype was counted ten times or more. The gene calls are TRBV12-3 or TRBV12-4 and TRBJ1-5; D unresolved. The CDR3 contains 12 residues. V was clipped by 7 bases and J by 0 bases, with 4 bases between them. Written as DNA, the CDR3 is TGTGCCAGCACAAATAGCAATCAGCCCCAGCATTTT. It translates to CASTNSNQPQHF.

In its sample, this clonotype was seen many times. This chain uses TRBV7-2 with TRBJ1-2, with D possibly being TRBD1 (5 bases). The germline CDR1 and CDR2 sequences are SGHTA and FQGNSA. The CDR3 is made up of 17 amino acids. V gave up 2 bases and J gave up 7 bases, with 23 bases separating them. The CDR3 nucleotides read TGTGCCAGCAGCTTATCAAGATCGGGGGAAGTGATGGGTGGCTACACCTTC. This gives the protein CASSLSRSGEVMGGYTF.

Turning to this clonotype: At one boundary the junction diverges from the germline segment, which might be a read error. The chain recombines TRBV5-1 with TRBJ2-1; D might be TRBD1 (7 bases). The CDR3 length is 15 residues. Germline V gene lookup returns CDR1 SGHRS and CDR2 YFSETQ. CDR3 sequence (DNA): TGTGCCAGCAGCTTGGCCGTCCAGGGGGGCAATGAGCAGTTCTTC. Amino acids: CASSLAVQGGNEQFF.

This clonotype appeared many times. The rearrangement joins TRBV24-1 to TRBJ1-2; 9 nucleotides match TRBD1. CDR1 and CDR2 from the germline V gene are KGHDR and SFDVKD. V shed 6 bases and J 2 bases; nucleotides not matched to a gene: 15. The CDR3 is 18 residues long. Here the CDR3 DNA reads TGTGCCACCAGTCGCTCTCCGGGACAGGGCGGACCGAACTATGGCTACACCTTC. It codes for CATSRSPGQGGPNYGYTF.

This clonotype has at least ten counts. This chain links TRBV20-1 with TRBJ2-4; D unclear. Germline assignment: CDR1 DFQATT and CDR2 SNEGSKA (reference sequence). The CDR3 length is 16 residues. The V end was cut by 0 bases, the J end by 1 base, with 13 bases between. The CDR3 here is CSARDLGFAAKNIQYF. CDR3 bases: TGCAGTGCTAGAGATCTTGGATTCGCGGCCAAAAACATTCAGTACTTC.

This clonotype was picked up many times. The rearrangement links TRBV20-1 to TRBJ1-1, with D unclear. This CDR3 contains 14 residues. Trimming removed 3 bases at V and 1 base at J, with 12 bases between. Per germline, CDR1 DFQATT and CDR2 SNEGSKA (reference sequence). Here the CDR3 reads CSASMQVGNTEAFF. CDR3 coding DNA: TGCAGTGCTAGTATGCAGGTTGGGAACACTGAAGCTTTCTTT.

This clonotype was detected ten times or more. The CDR3 reads CASSRQGSSYNEQFF. CDR3 DNA: TGTGCCAGCAGCCGACAGGGGAGCTCCTACAATGAGCAGTTCTTC. The rearrangement joins TRBV7-2 to TRBJ2-1; 8 bases align to TRBD1. Trimming took 5 bases from V and 0 from J; bases not matched to a gene: 3. The germline gives CDR1 SGHTA, CDR2 FQGNSA. The length of the CDR3 is 15 residues.

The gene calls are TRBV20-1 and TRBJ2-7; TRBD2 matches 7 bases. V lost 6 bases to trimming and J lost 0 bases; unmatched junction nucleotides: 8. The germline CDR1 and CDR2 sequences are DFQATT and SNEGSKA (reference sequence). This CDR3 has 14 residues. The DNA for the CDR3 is TGCAGTGCCCTCATGGGCGGGAGCTCCTACGAGCAGTACTTC. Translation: CSALMGGSSYEQYF.

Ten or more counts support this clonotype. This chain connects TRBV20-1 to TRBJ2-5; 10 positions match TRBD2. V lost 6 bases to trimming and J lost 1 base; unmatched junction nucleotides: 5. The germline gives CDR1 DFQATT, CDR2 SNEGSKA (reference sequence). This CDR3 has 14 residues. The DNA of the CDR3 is TGCAGTGCCCCGGGACTAGCGCGCCAAGAGACCCAGTACTTC. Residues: CSAPGLARQETQYF.

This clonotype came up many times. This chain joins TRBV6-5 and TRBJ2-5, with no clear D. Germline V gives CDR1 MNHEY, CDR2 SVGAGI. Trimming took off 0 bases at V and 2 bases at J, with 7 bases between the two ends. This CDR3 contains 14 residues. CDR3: CASSYSTEQETQYF. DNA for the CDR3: TGTGCCAGCAGTTACTCGACGGAGCAAGAGACCCAGTACTTC.

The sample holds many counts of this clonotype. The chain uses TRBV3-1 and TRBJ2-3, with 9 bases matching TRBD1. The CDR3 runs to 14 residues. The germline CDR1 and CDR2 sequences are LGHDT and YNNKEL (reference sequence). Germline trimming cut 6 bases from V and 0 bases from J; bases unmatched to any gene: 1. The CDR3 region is CASSGTGSTDTQYF. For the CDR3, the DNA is TGTGCCAGCAGTGGGACAGGGAGCACAGATACGCAGTATTTT.

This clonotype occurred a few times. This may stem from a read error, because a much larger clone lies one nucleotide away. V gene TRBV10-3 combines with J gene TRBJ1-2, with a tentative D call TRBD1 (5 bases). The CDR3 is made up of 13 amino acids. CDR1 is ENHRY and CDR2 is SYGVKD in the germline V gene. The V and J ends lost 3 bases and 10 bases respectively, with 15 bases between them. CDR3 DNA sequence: TGTGCCATCAGTGATGCAGGGAACTATATCTACACCTTC. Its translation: CAISDAGNYIYTF.

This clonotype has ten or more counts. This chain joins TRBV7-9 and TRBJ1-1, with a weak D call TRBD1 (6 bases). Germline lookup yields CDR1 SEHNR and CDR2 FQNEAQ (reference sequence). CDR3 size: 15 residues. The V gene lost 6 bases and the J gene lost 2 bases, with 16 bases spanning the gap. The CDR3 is CASRHETGGNTEAFF. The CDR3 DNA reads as TGTGCCAGCAGGCACGAAACCGGGGGCAACACTGAAGCTTTCTTT.

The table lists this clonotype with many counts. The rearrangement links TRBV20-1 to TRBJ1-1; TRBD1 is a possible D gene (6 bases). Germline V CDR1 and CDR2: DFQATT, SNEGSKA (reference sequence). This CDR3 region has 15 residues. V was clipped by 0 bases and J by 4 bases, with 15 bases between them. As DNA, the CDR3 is TGCAGTGCTAGAGATAGTCAGGTCAGGGGCACTGAAGCTTTCTTT. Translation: CSARDSQVRGTEAFF.

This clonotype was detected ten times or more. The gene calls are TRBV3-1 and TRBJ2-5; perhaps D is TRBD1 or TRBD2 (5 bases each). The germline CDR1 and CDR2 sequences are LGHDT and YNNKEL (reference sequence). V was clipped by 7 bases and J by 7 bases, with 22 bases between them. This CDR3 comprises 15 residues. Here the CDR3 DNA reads TGTGCCAGCACCCTCGGGGATTTGGTTGGGGGGACCCAGTACTTC. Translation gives CASTLGDLVGGTQYF.

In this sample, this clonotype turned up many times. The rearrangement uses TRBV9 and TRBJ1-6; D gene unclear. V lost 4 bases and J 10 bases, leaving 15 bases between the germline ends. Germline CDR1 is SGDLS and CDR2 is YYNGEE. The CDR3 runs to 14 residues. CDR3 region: CASSSGLVTSPLHF. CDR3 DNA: TGTGCCAGCAGCTCCGGACTGGTAACCTCACCCCTCCACTTT.

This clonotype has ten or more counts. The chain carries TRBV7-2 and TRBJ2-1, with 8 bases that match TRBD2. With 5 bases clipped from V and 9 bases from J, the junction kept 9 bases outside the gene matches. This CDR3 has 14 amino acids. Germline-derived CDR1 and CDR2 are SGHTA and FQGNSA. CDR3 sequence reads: CASSPNGGGGEQFF. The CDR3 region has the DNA TGTGCCAGCAGCCCTAACGGGGGGGGAGGTGAGCAGTTCTTC.

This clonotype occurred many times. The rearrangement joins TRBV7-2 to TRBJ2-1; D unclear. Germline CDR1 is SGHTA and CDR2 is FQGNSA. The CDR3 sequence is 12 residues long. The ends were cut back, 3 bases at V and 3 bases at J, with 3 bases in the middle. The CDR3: CASSLFYNEQFF. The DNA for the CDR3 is TGTGCCAGCAGCTTGTTCTACAATGAGCAGTTCTTC. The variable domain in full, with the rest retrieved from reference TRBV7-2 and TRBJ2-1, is GAGVSQSPSNKVTEKGKDVELRCDPISGHTALYWYRQSLGQGLEFLIYFQGNSAPDKSGLPSDRFSAERTGGSVSTLTIQRTQQEDSAVYLCASSLFYNEQFFGPGTRLTVL.

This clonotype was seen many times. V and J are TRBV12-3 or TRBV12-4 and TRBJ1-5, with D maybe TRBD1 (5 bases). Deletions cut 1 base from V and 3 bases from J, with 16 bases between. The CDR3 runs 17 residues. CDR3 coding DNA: TGTGCCAGCAGTTTAGGGGTGGTCAGGGCGCTCAATCAGCCCCAGCATTTT. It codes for CASSLGVVRALNQPQHF.

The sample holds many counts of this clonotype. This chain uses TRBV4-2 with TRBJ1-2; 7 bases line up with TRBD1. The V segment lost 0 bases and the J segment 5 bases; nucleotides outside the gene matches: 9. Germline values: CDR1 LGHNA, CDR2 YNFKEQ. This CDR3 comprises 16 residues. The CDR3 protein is CASSQETASGGYGYTF. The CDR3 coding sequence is TGTGCCAGCAGCCAAGAAACCGCGTCAGGGGGTTATGGCTACACCTTC.

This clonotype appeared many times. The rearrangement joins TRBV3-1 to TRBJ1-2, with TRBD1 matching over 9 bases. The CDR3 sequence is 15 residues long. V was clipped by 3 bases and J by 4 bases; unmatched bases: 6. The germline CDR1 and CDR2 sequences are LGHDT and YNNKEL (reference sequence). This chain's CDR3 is CASSHGTGLSYGYTF. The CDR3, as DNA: TGTGCCAGCAGCCACGGGACAGGGCTATCCTATGGCTACACCTTC.